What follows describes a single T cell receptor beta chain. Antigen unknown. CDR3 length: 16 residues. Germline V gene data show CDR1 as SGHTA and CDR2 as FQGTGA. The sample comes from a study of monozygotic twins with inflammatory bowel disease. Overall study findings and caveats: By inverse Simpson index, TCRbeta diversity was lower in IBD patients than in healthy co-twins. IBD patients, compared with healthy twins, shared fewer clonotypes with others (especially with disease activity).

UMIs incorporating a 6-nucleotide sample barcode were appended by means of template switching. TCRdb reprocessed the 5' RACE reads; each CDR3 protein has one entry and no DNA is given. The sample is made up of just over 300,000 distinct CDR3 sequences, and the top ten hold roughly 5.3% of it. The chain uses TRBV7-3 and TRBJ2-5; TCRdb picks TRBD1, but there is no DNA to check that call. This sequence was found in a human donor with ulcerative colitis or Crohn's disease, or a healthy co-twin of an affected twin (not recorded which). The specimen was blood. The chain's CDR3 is CASSFQGIGSGETQYF.